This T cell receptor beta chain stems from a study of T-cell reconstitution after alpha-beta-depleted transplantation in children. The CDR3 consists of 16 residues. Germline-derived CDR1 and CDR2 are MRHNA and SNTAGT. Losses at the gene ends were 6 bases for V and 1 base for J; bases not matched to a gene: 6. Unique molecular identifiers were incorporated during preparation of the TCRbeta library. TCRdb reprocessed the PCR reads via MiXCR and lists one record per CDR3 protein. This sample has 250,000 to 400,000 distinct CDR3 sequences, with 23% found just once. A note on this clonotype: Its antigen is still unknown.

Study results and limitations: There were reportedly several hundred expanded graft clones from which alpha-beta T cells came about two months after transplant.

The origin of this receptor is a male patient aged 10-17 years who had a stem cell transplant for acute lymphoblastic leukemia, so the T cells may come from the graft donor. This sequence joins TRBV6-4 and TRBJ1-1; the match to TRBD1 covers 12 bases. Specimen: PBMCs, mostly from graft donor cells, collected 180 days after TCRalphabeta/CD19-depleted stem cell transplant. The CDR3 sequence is CASREGTGGRNTEAFF. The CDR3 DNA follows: TGTGCCAGCAGGGAGGGGACAGGGGGCCGGAACACTGAAGCTTTCTTT.